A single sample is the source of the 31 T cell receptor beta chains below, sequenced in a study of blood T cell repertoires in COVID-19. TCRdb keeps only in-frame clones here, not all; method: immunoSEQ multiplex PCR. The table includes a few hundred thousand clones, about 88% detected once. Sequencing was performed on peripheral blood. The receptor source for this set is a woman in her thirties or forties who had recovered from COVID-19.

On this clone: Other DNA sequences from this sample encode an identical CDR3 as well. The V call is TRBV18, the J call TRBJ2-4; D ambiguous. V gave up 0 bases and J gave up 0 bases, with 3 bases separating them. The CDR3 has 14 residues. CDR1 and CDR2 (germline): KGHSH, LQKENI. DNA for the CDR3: TGTGCCAGCTCACCACCCCTAGCCAAAAACATTCAGTACTTC. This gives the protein CASSPPLAKNIQYF.

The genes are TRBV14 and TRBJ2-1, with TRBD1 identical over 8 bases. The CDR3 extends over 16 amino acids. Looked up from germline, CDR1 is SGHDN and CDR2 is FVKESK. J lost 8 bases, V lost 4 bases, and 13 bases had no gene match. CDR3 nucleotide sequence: TGTGCCAGCAGCCCCCACTGGGGACAGGCGGCCGATGAGCAGTTCTTC. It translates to CASSPHWGQAADEQFF.

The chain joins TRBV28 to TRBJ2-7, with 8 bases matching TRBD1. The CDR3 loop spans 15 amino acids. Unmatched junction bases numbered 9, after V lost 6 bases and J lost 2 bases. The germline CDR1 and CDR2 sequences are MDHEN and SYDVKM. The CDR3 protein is CASSPGGPTPYEQYF. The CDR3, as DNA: TGTGCCAGCAGCCCAGGGGGCCCCACCCCCTACGAGCAGTACTTC.

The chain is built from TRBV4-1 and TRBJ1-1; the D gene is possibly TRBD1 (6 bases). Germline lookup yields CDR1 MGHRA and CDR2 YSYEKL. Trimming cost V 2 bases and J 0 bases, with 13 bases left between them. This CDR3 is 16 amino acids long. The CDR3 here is CASSQLPGHLNTEAFF. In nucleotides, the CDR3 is TGCGCCAGCAGCCAACTACCGGGACATCTGAACACTGAAGCTTTCTTT.

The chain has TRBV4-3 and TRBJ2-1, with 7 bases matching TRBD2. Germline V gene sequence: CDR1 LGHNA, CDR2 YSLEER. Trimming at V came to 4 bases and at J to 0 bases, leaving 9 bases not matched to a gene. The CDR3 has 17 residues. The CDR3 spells CASSRASGTSSYNEQFF. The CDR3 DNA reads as TGCGCCAGCAGCCGGGCTAGCGGTACGAGCTCCTACAATGAGCAGTTCTTC.

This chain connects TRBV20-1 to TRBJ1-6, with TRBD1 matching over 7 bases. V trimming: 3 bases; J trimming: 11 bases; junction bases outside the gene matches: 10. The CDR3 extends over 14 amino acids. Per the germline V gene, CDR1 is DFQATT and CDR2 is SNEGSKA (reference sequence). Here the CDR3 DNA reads TGCAGTGCTAGTCCGGACAGGCATGGGGCACCCCTCCACTTT. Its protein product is CSASPDRHGAPLHF.

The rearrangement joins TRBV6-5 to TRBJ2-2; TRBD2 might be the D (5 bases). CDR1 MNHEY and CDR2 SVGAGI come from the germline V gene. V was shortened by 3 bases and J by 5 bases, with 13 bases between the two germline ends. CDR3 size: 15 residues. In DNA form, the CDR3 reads TGTGCCAGCAGTTATGTGGGAGTGGGAACCGGGGAGCTGTTTTTT. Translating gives CASSYVGVGTGELFF.

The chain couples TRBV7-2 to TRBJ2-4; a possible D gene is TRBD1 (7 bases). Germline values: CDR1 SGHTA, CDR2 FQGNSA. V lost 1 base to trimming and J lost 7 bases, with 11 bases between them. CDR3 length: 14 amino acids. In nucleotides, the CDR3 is TGTGCCAGCAGCTTAGTTTCAGGGGGGAACATTCAGTACTTC. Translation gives CASSLVSGGNIQYF.

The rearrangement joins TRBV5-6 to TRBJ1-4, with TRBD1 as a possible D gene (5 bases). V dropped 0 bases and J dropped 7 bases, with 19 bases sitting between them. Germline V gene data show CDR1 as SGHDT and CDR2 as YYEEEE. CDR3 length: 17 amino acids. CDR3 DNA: TGTGCCAGCAGCTTGGGCCCCTCGGGGACTAGGGGTGAAAAACTGTTTTTT. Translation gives CASSLGPSGTRGEKLFF.

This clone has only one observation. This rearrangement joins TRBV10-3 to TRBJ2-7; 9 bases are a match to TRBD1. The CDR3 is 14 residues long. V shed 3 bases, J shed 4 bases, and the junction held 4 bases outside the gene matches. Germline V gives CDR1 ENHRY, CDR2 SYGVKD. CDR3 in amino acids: CAISDLTGGYEQYF. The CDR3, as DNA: TGTGCCATCAGTGACCTGACAGGGGGTTACGAGCAGTACTTC.

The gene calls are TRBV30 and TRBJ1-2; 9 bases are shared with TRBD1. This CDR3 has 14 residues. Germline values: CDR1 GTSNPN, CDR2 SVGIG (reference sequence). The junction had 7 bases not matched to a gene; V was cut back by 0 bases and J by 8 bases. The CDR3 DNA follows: TGTGCCTGGAGTGTTCGGGGACAGGGAGCCGGCTACACCTTC. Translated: CAWSVRGQGAGYTF.

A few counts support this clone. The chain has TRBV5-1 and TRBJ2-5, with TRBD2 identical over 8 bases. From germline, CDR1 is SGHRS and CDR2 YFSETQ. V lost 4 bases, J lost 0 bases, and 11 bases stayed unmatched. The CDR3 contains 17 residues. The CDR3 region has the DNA TGCGCCAGCAGCCCGCACCCTAGCGGGTTTAACCAAGAGACCCAGTACTTC. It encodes CASSPHPSGFNQETQYF.

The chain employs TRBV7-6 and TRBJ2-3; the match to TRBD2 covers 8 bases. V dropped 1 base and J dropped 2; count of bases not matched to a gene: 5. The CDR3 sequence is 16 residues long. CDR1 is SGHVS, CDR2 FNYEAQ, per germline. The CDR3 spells CASSLVGSGTTDTQYF. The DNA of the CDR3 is TGTGCCAGCAGCTTAGTGGGTAGCGGGACCACAGATACGCAGTATTTT.

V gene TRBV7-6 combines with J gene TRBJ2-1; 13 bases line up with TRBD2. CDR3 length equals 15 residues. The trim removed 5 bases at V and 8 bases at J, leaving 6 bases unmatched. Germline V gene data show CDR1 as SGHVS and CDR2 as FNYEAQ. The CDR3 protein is CASSPTSGRGDEQFF. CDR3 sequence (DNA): TGTGCCAGCAGCCCCACTAGCGGGAGGGGGGATGAGCAGTTCTTC.

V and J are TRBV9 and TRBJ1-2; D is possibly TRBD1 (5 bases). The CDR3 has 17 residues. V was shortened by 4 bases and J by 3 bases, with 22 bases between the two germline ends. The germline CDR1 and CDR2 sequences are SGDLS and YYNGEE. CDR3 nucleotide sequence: TGTGCCAGCAGCACCACCCCAGACAGTACCCCCCACTATGGCTACACCTTC. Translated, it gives CASSTTPDSTPHYGYTF. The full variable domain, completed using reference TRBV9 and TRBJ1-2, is DSGVTQTPKHLITATGQRVTLRCSPRSGDLSVYWYQQSLDQGLQFLIQYYNGEERAKGNILERFSAQQFPDLHSELNLSSLELGDSALYFCASSTTPDSTPHYGYTFGSGTRLTVV.

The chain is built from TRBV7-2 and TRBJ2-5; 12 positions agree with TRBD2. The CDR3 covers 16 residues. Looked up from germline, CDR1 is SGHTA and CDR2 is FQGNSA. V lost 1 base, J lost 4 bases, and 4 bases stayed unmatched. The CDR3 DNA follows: TGTGCCAGCAGCTTAGATCGACTAGCGGGAGTAGAGACCCAGTACTTC. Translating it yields CASSLDRLAGVETQYF.

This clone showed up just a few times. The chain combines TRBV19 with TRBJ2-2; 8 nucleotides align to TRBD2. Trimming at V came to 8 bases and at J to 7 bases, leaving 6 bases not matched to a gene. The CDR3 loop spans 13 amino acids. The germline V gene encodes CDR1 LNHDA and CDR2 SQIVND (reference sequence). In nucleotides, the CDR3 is TGTGCCAGTGGACTAGCAGGTAGCGGGGAGCTGTTTTTT. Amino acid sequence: CASGLAGSGELFF. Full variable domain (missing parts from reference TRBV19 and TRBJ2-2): DGGITQSPKYLFRKEGQNVTLSCEQNLNHDAMYWYRQDPGQGLRLIYYSQIVNDFQKGDIAEGYSVSREKKESFPLTVTSAQKNPTAFYLCASGLAGSGELFFGEGSRLTVL.

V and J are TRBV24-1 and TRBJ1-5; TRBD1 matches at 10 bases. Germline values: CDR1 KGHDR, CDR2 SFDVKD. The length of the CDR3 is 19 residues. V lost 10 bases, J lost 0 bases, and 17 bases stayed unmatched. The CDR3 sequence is CATKGDRGHLENSNQPQHF. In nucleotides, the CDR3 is TGTGCCACAAAGGGGGACAGGGGCCATCTAGAGAATAGCAATCAGCCCCAGCATTTT.

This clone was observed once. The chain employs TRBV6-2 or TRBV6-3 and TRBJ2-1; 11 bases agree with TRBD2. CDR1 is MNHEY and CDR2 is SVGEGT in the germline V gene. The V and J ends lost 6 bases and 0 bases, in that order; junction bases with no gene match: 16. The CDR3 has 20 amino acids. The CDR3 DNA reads TGTGCCAGCAGCCTACTGGCGGCTAGCGGGAGGCCCAGCTCCTACAATGAGCAGTTCTTC. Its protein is CASSLLAASGRPSSYNEQFF.

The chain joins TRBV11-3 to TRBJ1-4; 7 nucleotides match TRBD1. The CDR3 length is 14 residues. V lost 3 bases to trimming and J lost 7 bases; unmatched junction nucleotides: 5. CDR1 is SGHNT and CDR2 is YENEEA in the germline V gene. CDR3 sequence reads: CASSLAEGAEKLFF. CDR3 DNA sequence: TGTGCCAGCAGCTTGGCCGAGGGGGCTGAAAAACTGTTTTTT. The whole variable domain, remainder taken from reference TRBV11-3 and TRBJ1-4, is EAGVVQSPRYKIIEKKQPVAFWCNPISGHNTLYWYLQNLGQGPELLIRYENEEAVDDSQLPKDRFSAERLKGVDSTLKIQPAELGDSAVYLCASSLAEGAEKLFFGSGTQLSVL.

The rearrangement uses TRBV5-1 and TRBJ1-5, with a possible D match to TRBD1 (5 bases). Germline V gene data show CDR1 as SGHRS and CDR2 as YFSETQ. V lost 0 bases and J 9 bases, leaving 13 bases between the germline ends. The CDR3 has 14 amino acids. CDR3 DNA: TGCGCCAGCAGCTTGGAGGGGAGGGGTGGGCCCCAGCATTTT. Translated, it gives CASSLEGRGGPQHF. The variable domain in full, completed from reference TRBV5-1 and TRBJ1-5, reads KAGVTQTPRYLIKTRGQQVTLSCSPISGHRSVSWYQQTPGQGLQFLFEYFSETQRNKGNFPGRFSGRQFSNSRSEMNVSTLELGDSALYLCASSLEGRGGPQHFGDGTRLSIL.

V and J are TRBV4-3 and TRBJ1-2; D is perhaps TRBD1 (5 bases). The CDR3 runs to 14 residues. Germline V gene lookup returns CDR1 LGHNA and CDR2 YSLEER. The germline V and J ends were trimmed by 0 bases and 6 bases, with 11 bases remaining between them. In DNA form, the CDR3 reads TGCGCCAGCAGCCAAGATAGACCGGGGGATGGCTACACCTTC. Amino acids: CASSQDRPGDGYTF.

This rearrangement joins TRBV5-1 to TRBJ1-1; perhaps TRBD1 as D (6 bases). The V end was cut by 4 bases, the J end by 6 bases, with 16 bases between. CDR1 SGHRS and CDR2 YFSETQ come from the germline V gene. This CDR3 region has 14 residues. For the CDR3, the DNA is TGCGCCAGCAGCAACAGCGGGGGGCCGGCTGAAGCTTTCTTT. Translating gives CASSNSGGPAEAFF.

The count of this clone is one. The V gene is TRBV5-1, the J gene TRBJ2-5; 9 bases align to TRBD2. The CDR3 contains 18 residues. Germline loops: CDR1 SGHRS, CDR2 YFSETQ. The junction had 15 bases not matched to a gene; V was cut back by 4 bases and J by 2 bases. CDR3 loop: CASSPRKGGGRVQETQYF. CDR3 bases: TGCGCCAGCAGCCCGCGGAAGGGTGGCGGGAGGGTTCAAGAGACCCAGTACTTC.

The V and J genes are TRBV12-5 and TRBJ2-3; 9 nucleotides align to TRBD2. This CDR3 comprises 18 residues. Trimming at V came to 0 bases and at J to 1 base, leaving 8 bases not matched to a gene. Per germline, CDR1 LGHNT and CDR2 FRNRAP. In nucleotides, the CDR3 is TGTGCTAGTGGTTTGGTGTTAGCGGGAGTAAACCGCACAGATACGCAGTATTTT. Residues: CASGLVLAGVNRTDTQYF.

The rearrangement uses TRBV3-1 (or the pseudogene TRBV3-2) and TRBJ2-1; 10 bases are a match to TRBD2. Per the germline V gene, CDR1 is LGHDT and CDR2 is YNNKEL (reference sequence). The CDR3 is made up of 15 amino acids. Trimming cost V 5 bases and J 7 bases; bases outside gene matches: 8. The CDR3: CASSESGRAGNEQFF. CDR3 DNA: TGTGCCAGCAGCGAAAGCGGGAGGGCCGGTAATGAGCAGTTCTTC.

CDR3 bases: TGTGCCAGCAGCGGACAACGTTGGGGGGGCACTGAAGCTTTCTTT. Translation gives CASSGQRWGGTEAFF. The chain has TRBV7-6 and TRBJ1-1; TRBD1 is a possible D gene (5 bases). Germline V lookup: CDR1 SGHVS, CDR2 FNYEAQ. V lost 5 bases and J 4 bases, leaving 17 bases between the germline ends. CDR3 length equals 15 residues.

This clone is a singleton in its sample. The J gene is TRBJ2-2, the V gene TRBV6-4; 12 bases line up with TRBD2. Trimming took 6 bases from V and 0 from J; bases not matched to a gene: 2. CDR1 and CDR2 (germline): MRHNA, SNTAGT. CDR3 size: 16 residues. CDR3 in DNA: TGTGCCAGCAGCTGGACTAGCGGGACGAACACCGGGGAGCTGTTTTTT. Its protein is CASSWTSGTNTGELFF.

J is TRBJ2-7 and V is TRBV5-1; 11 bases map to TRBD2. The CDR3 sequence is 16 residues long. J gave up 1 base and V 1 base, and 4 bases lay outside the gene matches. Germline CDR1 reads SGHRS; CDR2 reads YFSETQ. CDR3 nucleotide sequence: TGCGCCAGCAGCTTGAGGACTAGCGGGCCTTCCTACGAGCAGTACTTC. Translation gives CASSLRTSGPSYEQYF.

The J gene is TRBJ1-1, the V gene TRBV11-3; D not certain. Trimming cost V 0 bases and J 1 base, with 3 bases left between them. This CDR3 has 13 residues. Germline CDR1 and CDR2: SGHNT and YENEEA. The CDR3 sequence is CASSLDRNTEAFF. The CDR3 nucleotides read TGTGCCAGCAGCTTAGATCGGAACACTGAAGCTTTCTTT.

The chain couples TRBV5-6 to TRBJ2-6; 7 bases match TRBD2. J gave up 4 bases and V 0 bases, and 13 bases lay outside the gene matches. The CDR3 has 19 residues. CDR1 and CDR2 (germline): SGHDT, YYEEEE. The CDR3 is CASSLVGWAGDSGANVLTF. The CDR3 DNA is TGTGCCAGCAGCTTGGTTGGTTGGGCGGGGGACTCCGGGGCCAACGTCCTGACTTTC.